This TCR beta chain is drawn from a study of PD-1 blockade in classical Hodgkin lymphoma (TCRdb year 2020). In terms of the full investigation: Nivolumab dosing was 3 mg/kg intravenously every 2 weeks, continuing until either disease progression or unacceptable toxicity. The study used CyTOF and TCR beta sequencing to define a peripheral blood immune signature of response to PD-1 blockade in classical Hodgkin lymphoma.

Results the study describes overall, beyond this receptor: A significant rise by C4D1 was seen in CD4+ but not CD8+ TCR diversity (p=0.0027 vs p=0.16), with the rise being most apparent in complete responders (p=0.02). Baseline TCR diversity was reported as lower in newly diagnosed patients than in healthy donors, and lower still in relapsed/refractory patients. The study was restricted to a single clinical trial cohort, and the causes of repertoire differences, possibly disease activity or prior therapy, were left undefined. Patients starting nivolumab less than 1 year after ASCT had lower diversity and were excluded from later analyses to avoid confounding by immune reconstitution. Trial patients with a complete response had baseline diversity similar to that of newly diagnosed patients, while partial responders and progressors had significantly lower diversity.

A note on this clone: It has no known antigen specificity. Base qualities are not at hand, and no much larger clone is one base apart.

The Qiagen DNeasy kit was used to extract genomic DNA from unsorted PBMCs and from the negatively selected CD4+ and CD8+ fractions. Amplification of TCR beta CDR3 regions was done by immunoSEQ multiplex PCR with primers that anneal to V and J segments. Amplification bias was minimized using a synthetic immune receptor repertoire, and residual bias was removed computationally after sequencing. Per the source publication's procedure: Custom Python scripts were used to quantify repertoire diversity as the Shannon entropy index. The unsorted, CD4+ and CD8+ repertoires were each analyzed separately, with the exception of combined analyses, where CD4+ and CD8+ sequences were merged in silico. Clonal expansion was defined as at least a 2-fold frequency increase after treatment relative to C1D1, with a pseudocount of 0.5 for undetected baseline clones. Singleton clones were defined as clones with 0 or 1 copy at C1D1, and non-singleton clones were defined as clones with 2 or more copies. Clones expanded in unsorted samples were annotated as CD4+, CD8+ or unknown by matching protein sequences in sorted samples from the same patient. Wilcoxon tests on paired samples were used to test diversity changes from C1D1 to C4D1. The clones in this table, taken by TCRdb from immuneACCESS, are in-frame only. Not every clone is retained; where verified, under half of the shortfall comes from an unresolved V gene, and the cause of the rest is unknown. Clone size and the V and J calls come from that table; the DNA yielded D and trimming. The sample data list 70,000 or so clones, and about two thirds of these were observed just once. The ten largest clones capture about 9.8% of the sample.

This specimen's time point label, interpreted: cycle 2 day 1 (C2D1) of nivolumab. Relapse after autologous stem cell transplantation had occurred in all trial patients, and cohorts A, B and C were distinguished by prior brentuximab vedotin exposure. The trial cohort was composed of 55 to 65 patients with relapsed/refractory classical Hodgkin lymphoma, for whom complete response, partial response or progressive disease was recorded as best overall response. In the multi-cohort phase II CheckMate 205 trial, trial patients received single-agent nivolumab. Best overall response was determined by an independent review committee according to the 2007 International Working Group response criteria. Trial PBMCs were collected just before the start of nivolumab (C1D1) and during therapy at cycle 2 day 1 and cycle 4 day 1. Peripheral blood was collected in 8 mL Vacutainer Cell Preparation Tubes, from which PBMCs were isolated by centrifugation and then cryopreserved.

This TCR came from a human donor with classical Hodgkin lymphoma. The specimen was peripheral blood mononuclear cells (PBMCs), collected before the second cycle of nivolumab.

The CDR3 region has the sequence CASSPMTSGPCEQYF. In nucleotide form, the sequence is TGTGCCAGCAGCCCCATGACTAGCGGACCCTGCGAGCAGTACTTC. The chain links TRBV9 with TRBJ2-7; 9 bases in the middle match TRBD2. V loses 4 bases at its end and J loses 6 bases; junction bases beyond the gene matches: 11. Sequences SGDLS (CDR1) and YYNGEE (CDR2) are obtained from the germline V gene. Its CDR3 holds 15 amino acids, cysteine through phenylalanine. Only the CDR3 DNA is retained, 45 bases long and in frame from the first base. The reference TRBV9 and TRBJ2-7 proteins fill in what lies around the CDR3, so the full variable domain reads DSGVTQTPKHLITATGQRVTLRCSPRSGDLSVYWYQQSLDQGLQFLIQYYNGEERAKGNILERFSAQQFPDLHSELNLSSLELGDSALYFCASSPMTSGPCEQYFGPGTRLTVT.